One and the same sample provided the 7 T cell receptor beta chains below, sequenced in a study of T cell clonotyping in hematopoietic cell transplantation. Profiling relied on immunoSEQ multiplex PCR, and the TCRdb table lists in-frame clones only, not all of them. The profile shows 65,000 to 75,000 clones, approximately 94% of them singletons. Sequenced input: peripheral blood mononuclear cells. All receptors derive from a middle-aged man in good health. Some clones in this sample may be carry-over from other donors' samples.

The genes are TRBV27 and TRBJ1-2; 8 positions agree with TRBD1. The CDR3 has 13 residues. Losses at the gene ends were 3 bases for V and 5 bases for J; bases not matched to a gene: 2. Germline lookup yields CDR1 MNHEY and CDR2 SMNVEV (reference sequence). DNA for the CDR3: TGTGCCAGCAGTTTGGGACAGGCGTATGGCTACACCTTC. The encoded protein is CASSLGQAYGYTF.

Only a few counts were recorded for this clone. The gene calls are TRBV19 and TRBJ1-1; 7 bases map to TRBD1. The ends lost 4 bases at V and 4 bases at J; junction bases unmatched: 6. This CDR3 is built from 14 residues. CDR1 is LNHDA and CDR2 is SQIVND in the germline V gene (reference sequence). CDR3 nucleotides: TGTGCCAGTAGTAATGACAGGGAGGCCACTGAAGCTTTCTTT. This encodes CASSNDREATEAFF.

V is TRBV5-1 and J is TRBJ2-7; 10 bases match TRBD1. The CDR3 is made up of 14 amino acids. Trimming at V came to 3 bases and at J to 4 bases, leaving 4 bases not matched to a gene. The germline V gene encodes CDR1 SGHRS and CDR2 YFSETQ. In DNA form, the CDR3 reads TGCGCCAGCAGCTCCGGGACAGGGGTATACGAGCAGTACTTC. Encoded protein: CASSSGTGVYEQYF.

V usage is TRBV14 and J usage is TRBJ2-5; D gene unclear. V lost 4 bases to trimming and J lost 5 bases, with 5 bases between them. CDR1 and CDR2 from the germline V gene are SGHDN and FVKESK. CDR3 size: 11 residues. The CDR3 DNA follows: TGTGCCAGCAGCCTCGGCGAGACCCAGTACTTC. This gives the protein CASSLGETQYF.

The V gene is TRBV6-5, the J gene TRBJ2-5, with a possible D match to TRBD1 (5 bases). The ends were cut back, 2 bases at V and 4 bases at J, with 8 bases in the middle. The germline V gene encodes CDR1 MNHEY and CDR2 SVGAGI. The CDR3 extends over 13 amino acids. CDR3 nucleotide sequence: TGTGCCAGCAGTTACAAGGGGCCAGAGACCCAGTACTTC. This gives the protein CASSYKGPETQYF.

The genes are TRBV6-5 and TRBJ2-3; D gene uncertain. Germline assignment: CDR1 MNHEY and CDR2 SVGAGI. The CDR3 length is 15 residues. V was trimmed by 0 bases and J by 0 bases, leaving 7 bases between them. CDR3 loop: CASSYSWSSTDTQYF. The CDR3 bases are TGTGCCAGCAGTTACTCGTGGAGCAGCACAGATACGCAGTATTTT.

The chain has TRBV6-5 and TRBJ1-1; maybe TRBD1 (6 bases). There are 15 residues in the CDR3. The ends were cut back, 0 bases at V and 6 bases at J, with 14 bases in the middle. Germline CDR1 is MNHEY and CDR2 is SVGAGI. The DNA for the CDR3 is TGTGCCAGCAGTTACTCGAACAGGGACATCTCTGAAGCTTTCTTT. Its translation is CASSYSNRDISEAFF.